This T cell receptor (beta chain) originates from a study of T cells in narcolepsy. CDR1 is SGDLS and CDR2 is YYNGEE in the germline V gene. The CDR3 totals 14 residues. The ends were cut back, 0 bases at V and 7 bases at J, with 13 bases in the middle. Findings of the study overall: Autoreactive clone sequences were missing from some blood memory CD4+ repertoires.

Comments on this clone: Its specificity is not known.

Data came from immunoSEQ multiplex PCR; TCRdb stores just in-frame clones and leaves some out. Of roughly 32,000 clones listed, roughly 82% are singletons. Sequenced sample: CD45RA- memory CD4+ T cells from PBMCs. The receptor comes from a human donor with narcolepsy. The V gene is TRBV9, the J gene TRBJ1-2; D is undetermined. The DNA for the CDR3 is TGTGCCAGCAGCGTAGGAACAGCACCTACTGGCTACACCTTC. This sequence encodes CASSVGTAPTGYTF.